These T cell receptor beta chains were read from a single sample in a study of T cell responses to AZD1222 COVID-19 vaccine. Data came from immunoSEQ multiplex PCR; TCRdb stores just in-frame clones and leaves some out. The table shows 110,000 or so clones, with roughly nine tenths occurring only once. The sample in question was peripheral blood, obtained 28 days after the second AZD1222 dose. These receptors were taken from an adult who received the AZD1222 COVID-19 vaccine. CDR3s include the opening cysteine and the closing phenylalanine or tryptophan. Each record gives: clone size, D gene, V gene, J gene, CDR3 DNA, CDR3 protein. The D gene is left open where the match is weak. Clone size is not always given. Where it is, it says once, few, many or a class for expanded clones.

few,TRBD1,TRBV6-5,TRBJ2-1,TGTGCCAGCAGTCTTACAGGGGATTCCTACAATGAGCAGTTCTTC,CASSLTGDSYNEQFF
-,-,TRBV30,TRBJ1-1,TGTGCCTGGAGTGTGGAGGGGAACACTGAAGCTTTCTTT,CAWSVEGNTEAFF
once,-,TRBV19,TRBJ1-1,TGTGCCAGTAGTACGGGGTACACTGAAGCTTTCTTT,CASSTGYTEAFF
-,TRBD1,TRBV9,TRBJ1-1,TGTGCCAGCAGCCCGGGGACAGGGACAGGCACTGAAGCTTTCTTT,CASSPGTGTGTEAFF
-,TRBD2,TRBV5-1,TRBJ2-3,TGCGCCAGCAGCAGACTACTAGCGTCTAGCACAGATACGCAGTATTTT,CASSRLLASSTDTQYF
-,TRBD1,TRBV28,TRBJ2-2,TGTGCCAGTTACAGGGGGAGTACCGGGGAGCTGTTTTTT,CASYRGSTGELFF
-,-,TRBV5-1,TRBJ2-4,TGCGCCAGCAGCTTGTCGGATGGGGCCAAAAACATTCAGTACTTC,CASSLSDGAKNIQYF
-,TRBD2,TRBV6-5,TRBJ2-1,TGTGCCAGCAGTCGCGGACTAGACAATGAGCAGTTCTTC,CASSRGLDNEQFF
-,-,TRBV6-5,TRBJ1-3,TGTGCCAGCAGCCCCGGGGGCTCTGGAAACACCATATATTTT,CASSPGGSGNTIYF
-,-,TRBV19,TRBJ1-1,TGTGCCAGTACCTCTCTATTGGGGATGAGGACTGAAGCTTTCTTT,CASTSLLGMRTEAFF
-,-,TRBV19,TRBJ1-5,TGTGCCAGTAGTATCGGGGACATGGGCAATCAGCCCCAGCATTTT,CASSIGDMGNQPQHF
once,-,TRBV18,TRBJ1-1,TGTGCCAGCTCACCTCAGGCGGGGAACACTGAAGCTTTCTTT,CASSPQAGNTEAFF
-,-,TRBV30,TRBJ2-7,TGTGCCTGGAGTAGGGGCAGAATATACGAGCAGTACTTC,CAWSRGRIYEQYF
-,TRBD1,TRBV4-1,TRBJ1-1,TGCGCCAGCAGCCAATACTTAACCGGGACAGGGGTTGAAGCTGAAGCTTTCTTT,CASSQYLTGTGVEAEAFF
-,TRBD1,TRBV7-2,TRBJ1-5,TGTGCCAGCAGCCCCGCCCCGACAGGGTATAACCAAAGGAGGCCCCAGCATTTT,CASSPAPTGYNQRRPQHF
-,-,TRBV6-2/TRBV6-3,TRBJ1-5,TGTGCCAGCAGTCTGCTGGACAATCAGCCCCAGCATTTT,CASSLLDNQPQHF
-,-,TRBV7-9,TRBJ1-2,TGTGCCAGCAGCTTGCTAAGAGCTAACTATGGCTACACCTTC,CASSLLRANYGYTF
once,TRBD1,TRBV3-1/TRBV3-2,TRBJ1-4,TGTGCCAGCAGCCCGACAGGGGTTAAAGAAAAACTGTTTTTT,CASSPTGVKEKLFF
-,TRBD1,TRBV11-3,TRBJ1-1,TGTGCCAGCAGCTTAGGCCAACAGGGGGAAGCTTTCTTT,CASSLGQQGEAFF
-,-,TRBV7-2,TRBJ2-5,TGTGCCAGCAGCTGGGGACCTCAAGAGACCCAGTACTTC,CASSWGPQETQYF
-,TRBD1,TRBV30,TRBJ1-1,TGTGCCTGGAGTGTAGGGTGGGGGACAGGCTCCATGAACACTGAAGCTTTCTTT,CAWSVGWGTGSMNTEAFF
-,-,TRBV9,TRBJ1-1,TGTGCCAGCAGCCCCCGGCCCTTAGAGAAAGCTTTCTTT,CASSPRPLEKAFF